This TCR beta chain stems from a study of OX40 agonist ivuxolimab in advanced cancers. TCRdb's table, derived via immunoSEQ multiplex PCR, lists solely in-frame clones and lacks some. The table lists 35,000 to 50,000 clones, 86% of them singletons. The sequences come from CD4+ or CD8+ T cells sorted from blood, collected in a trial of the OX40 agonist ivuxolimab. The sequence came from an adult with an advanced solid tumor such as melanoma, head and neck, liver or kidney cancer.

In DNA, the CDR3 is TGTGCCAGCGCCACAGGTGTGCGTTCCGAGCAGTACTTC. It yields the protein CASATGVRSEQYF. The chain couples TRBV9 to TRBJ2-7; TRBD1 is a possible D gene (5 bases). The CDR3 sequence is 13 residues long. V lost 7 bases and J lost 6, with 17 bases in between. CDR1 and CDR2 (germline): SGDLS, YYNGEE.